Listed below are T cell receptor beta chains from one sample, sequenced in a study of T cell responses to AZD1222 COVID-19 vaccine. Sequencing was performed with immunoSEQ multiplex PCR; in TCRdb, only in-frame clones are kept and a portion is missing. Seen here are 100,000 to 120,000 clones, 88% observed once, and the top ten hold 1.5% to 2%. The sequences come from peripheral blood, collected on day 0 of AZD1222 vaccination. The source is an adult in good health. Each CDR3 is given with its conserved first and last residue. D genes are given only for firm matches. Expanded clones are given a class, and other clones once, few, many or no size at all.

j_call,v_call,d_call,clone_size,cdr3_aa,cdr3_nt
TRBJ2-7,TRBV9,.,.,CASSVGPYEQYF,TGTGCCAGCAGCGTAGGACCCTACGAGCAGTACTTC
TRBJ2-1,TRBV3-1/TRBV3-2,TRBD2,.,CASSPGTSAYNEQFF,TGTGCCAGCAGCCCCGGGACTAGCGCTTACAATGAGCAGTTCTTC
TRBJ2-7,TRBV6-5,.,.,CASRGGGYEQYF,TGTGCCTCCCGAGGGGGGGGCTACGAGCAGTACTTC
TRBJ2-7,TRBV20-1,.,.,CSASAFGITRASYEQYF,TGCAGTGCTAGTGCGTTTGGGATAACACGCGCCTCCTACGAGCAGTACTTC
TRBJ2-3,TRBV9,TRBD2,.,CASSVSGGATDTQYF,TGTGCCAGCAGCGTAAGCGGGGGGGCGACAGATACGCAGTATTTT
TRBJ2-1,TRBV3-1/TRBV3-2,.,.,CASSERGGGSYNEQFF,TGTGCCAGCAGCGAACGTGGTGGGGGCTCCTACAATGAGCAGTTCTTC
TRBJ1-5,TRBV15,.,.,CATSRGTDSNQPQHF,TGTGCCACCAGCAGGGGCACGGACAGCAATCAGCCCCAGCATTTT
TRBJ1-2,TRBV6-5,.,.,CASREGQAGLDGYTF,TGTGCCAGCAGGGAGGGCCAGGCGGGCCTGGATGGCTACACCTTC
TRBJ2-5,TRBV7-2,TRBD2,.,CASSLGVSGGPETQYF,TGTGCCAGCAGCTTAGGGGTTAGCGGGGGGCCGGAGACCCAGTACTTC
TRBJ1-2,TRBV2,.,once,CASTSRYGYTF,TGTGCCAGCACGAGCCGCTATGGCTACACCTTC
TRBJ2-3,TRBV27,.,.,CASSWGADTQYF,TGTGCCAGCAGTTGGGGGGCCGATACGCAGTATTTT
TRBJ1-1,TRBV27,TRBD1,.,CASSLFPSTGTEAFF,TGTGCCAGCAGTTTATTCCCATCGACAGGGACTGAAGCTTTCTTT
TRBJ2-1,TRBV2,.,.,CASAPWVYNEQFF,TGTGCCAGCGCTCCGTGGGTTTACAATGAGCAGTTCTTC
TRBJ1-1,TRBV30,.,.,CAWSPTDRNTEAFF,TGTGCCTGGAGTCCGACAGACCGGAACACTGAAGCTTTCTTT
TRBJ1-1,TRBV25-1,.,.,CASSVQFNTEAFF,TGTGCCAGCAGTGTCCAGTTCAACACTGAAGCTTTCTTT
TRBJ1-1,TRBV18,TRBD1,.,CASSPGQGNTEAFF,TGTGCCAGCTCACCCGGACAGGGGAACACTGAAGCTTTCTTT
TRBJ2-2,TRBV7-9,TRBD1,few,CASSLLGQGAAELFF,TGTGCCAGCAGCTTACTCGGACAGGGGGCGGCGGAGCTGTTTTTT
TRBJ2-1,TRBV15,.,few,CATSREPYNEQFF,TGTGCCACCAGCAGAGAACCGTATAATGAGCAGTTCTTC
TRBJ2-7,TRBV29-1,TRBD1,few,CSVEDPTGADEQYF,TGCAGCGTTGAAGACCCGACAGGGGCGGACGAGCAGTACTTC
TRBJ2-1,TRBV5-8,TRBD2,.,CASTRGVYEQFF,TGTGCCAGCACCCGGGGGGTATATGAGCAGTTCTTC
TRBJ1-6,TRBV19,.,.,CASRTAHNSPLHF,TGTGCCAGCCGGACCGCGCATAATTCACCCCTCCACTTT
TRBJ1-2,TRBV5-1,TRBD1,.,CASSFMGQGNYGYTF,TGCGCCAGCAGCTTTATGGGACAGGGTAACTATGGCTACACCTTC
TRBJ1-5,TRBV6-5,TRBD1,.,CASSPDRGTQPQHF,TGTGCCAGCAGCCCGGACAGGGGGACTCAGCCCCAGCATTTT
TRBJ1-1,TRBV6-5,.,.,CASSYSGREAFF,TGTGCCAGCAGTTACTCTGGAAGGGAAGCTTTCTTT
TRBJ2-6,TRBV27,TRBD1,.,CASSLEGARGANVLTF,TGTGCCAGCAGTTTAGAGGGGGCGCGAGGGGCCAACGTCCTGACTTTC
TRBJ2-2,TRBV11-2,.,.,CASSRGEAIGELFF,TGTGCCAGCAGCCGTGGAGAAGCCATCGGGGAGCTGTTTTTT
TRBJ2-7,TRBV6-5,.,.,CATKLGRRAYEQYF,TGTGCCACCAAGCTGGGGAGAAGAGCCTACGAGCAGTACTTC
TRBJ1-1,TRBV10-3,TRBD1,.,CAISQGPESGTEAFF,TGTGCCATTTCACAGGGGCCCGAGAGCGGAACTGAAGCTTTCTTT
TRBJ1-1,TRBV11-1,.,.,CASSPREVSEAFF,TGTGCCAGCAGCCCCCGCGAAGTCTCGGAAGCTTTCTTT
TRBJ1-2,TRBV14,.,.,CASSQDFSGYTF,TGTGCCAGCAGCCAAGATTTCTCTGGCTACACCTTC
TRBJ1-2,TRBV19,.,.,CASSTRGEFAYGYTF,TGTGCCAGTAGTACCCGTGGGGAGTTTGCCTATGGCTACACCTTC
TRBJ2-4,TRBV27,.,.,CASSSYRDSRDIQYF,TGTGCCAGCAGTTCGTACAGGGACTCGAGGGACATTCAGTACTTC
TRBJ2-7,TRBV5-4,TRBD2,once,CASSYLTSGRYEQYF,TGTGCCAGCAGCTACCTGACTAGCGGGCGATACGAGCAGTACTTC
TRBJ2-7,TRBV27,.,.,CASRAKGGSKEQYF,TGTGCCAGCAGAGCAAAGGGGGGGTCTAAGGAGCAGTACTTC
TRBJ1-2,TRBV2,.,.,CASSQNPGVSYGYTF,TGTGCCAGCAGTCAAAATCCCGGGGTTTCATATGGCTACACCTTC
TRBJ2-7,TRBV11-2,.,once,CASSLDQETVSYEQYF,TGTGCCAGCAGCTTAGACCAAGAGACGGTATCCTACGAGCAGTACTTC
TRBJ1-1,TRBV6-5,.,.,CASSRGPNTEAFF,TGTGCCAGCAGTAGGGGCCCAAACACTGAAGCTTTCTTT
TRBJ1-1,TRBV6-5,.,once,CASSYSGRNTEAFF,TGTGCCAGCAGTTACTCCGGCAGGAACACTGAAGCTTTCTTT
TRBJ2-3,TRBV7-7,TRBD2,.,CASSLGLAGGGDTQYF,TGTGCCAGCAGCTTGGGACTAGCGGGAGGGGGAGATACGCAGTATTTT
TRBJ1-5,TRBV6-1,.,.,CASSELSGSNQPQHF,TGTGCCAGCAGTGAGCTAAGTGGCAGCAATCAGCCCCAGCATTTT
TRBJ1-2,TRBV15,.,.,CATSKGGAQIYGYTF,TGTGCCACCAGCAAAGGGGGGGCGCAGATCTATGGCTACACCTTC
TRBJ2-1,TRBV30,.,.,CAWSPDSHNEQFF,TGTGCCTGGAGTCCGGACAGCCACAATGAGCAGTTCTTC
TRBJ2-7,TRBV5-8,TRBD2,.,CASSLGGLAGGPYEQYF,TGTGCCAGCAGCTTGGGAGGACTAGCGGGGGGCCCCTACGAGCAGTACTTC
TRBJ1-2,TRBV19,TRBD1,.,CASSIDGTASSPNYGYTF,TGTGCCAGTAGTATAGACGGGACAGCCTCCTCTCCAAACTATGGCTACACCTTC
TRBJ1-6,TRBV14,TRBD1,.,CASSPRDRLNSPLHF,TGTGCCAGCAGCCCCCGGGACAGACTTAATTCACCCCTCCACTTT
TRBJ1-5,TRBV18,.,.,CASSPPSQRNQPQHF,TGTGCCAGCTCACCACCAAGTCAGCGGAATCAGCCCCAGCATTTT
TRBJ1-1,TRBV3-1/TRBV3-2,TRBD1,.,CASSQEGGDSLNTEAFF,TGTGCCAGCAGCCAAGAAGGAGGGGACAGTTTGAACACTGAAGCTTTCTTT
TRBJ2-2,TRBV5-8,.,.,CASSLGTNTGELFF,TGTGCCAGCAGCTTGGGGACAAACACCGGGGAGCTGTTTTTT
TRBJ1-2,TRBV7-9,.,.,CASSLATTSTGYTF,TGTGCCAGCAGCTTAGCCACCACCTCGACAGGCTACACCTTC
TRBJ1-3,TRBV20-1,.,once,CSARSGNTIYF,TGCAGTGCTAGATCCGGAAACACCATATATTTT
TRBJ2-1,TRBV5-5,.,once,CASRTPAGEQFF,TGTGCCAGCAGAACGCCCGCCGGTGAGCAGTTCTTC
TRBJ1-1,TRBV27,.,.,CASSHDGPNTEAFF,TGTGCCAGCAGCCACGACGGACCGAACACTGAAGCTTTCTTT